This T cell receptor beta chain was observed in a study of cytomegalovirus exposure and HLA in healthy donors. Findings and caveats of the study: In vitro data verified a few CMV-associated chains as specific for CMV antigens.

The PCR used 60 Vbeta and 13 Jbeta primers. Assay used: immunoSEQ multiplex PCR; TCRdb lists only in-frame clones, some missing. Of under 150,000 clones in the sample, approximately 68% were seen once. On this clone: What it recognizes is unknown.

The clonotype was recovered from a man between 60 and 70 years old in good health and CMV-seronegative. Sequences were obtained from PBMCs.

CDR3 loop: CASSRTIGTGGVYTF. CDR3 nucleotides: TGTGCCAGCAGTCGGACGATCGGGACAGGGGGCGTCTACACCTTC. The gene calls are TRBV6-5 and TRBJ1-2, with 12 bases that match TRBD1. With V trimmed by 5 bases and J by 10 bases, 11 bases remained unmatched. The germline gives CDR1 MNHEY, CDR2 SVGAGI. The CDR3 totals 15 residues.